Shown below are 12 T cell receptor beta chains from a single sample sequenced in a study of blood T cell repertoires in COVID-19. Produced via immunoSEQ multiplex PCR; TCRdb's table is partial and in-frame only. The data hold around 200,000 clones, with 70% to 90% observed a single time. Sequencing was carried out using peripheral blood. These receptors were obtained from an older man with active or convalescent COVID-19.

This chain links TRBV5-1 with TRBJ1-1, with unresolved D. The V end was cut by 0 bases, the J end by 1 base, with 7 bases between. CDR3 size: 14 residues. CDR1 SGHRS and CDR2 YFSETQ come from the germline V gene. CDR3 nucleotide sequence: TGCGCCAGCAGCTTGGACATATGGAACACTGAAGCTTTCTTT. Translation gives CASSLDIWNTEAFF.

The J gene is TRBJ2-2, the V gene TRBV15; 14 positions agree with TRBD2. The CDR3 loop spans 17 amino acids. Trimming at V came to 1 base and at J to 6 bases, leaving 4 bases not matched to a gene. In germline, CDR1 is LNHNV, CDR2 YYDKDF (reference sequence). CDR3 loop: CATSRGLTSGRAGELFF. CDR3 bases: TGTGCCACCAGCAGAGGCTTGACTAGCGGGAGGGCCGGGGAGCTGTTTTTT.

The CDR3 sequence is CASSKAYRGKNIQYF. The CDR3, as DNA: TGTGCCAGCAGCAAAGCCTACAGGGGCAAAAACATTCAGTACTTC. The V gene is TRBV21-1, the J gene TRBJ2-4; TRBD1 is the table's D call and was not checked against the DNA. TRBV21-1 is noted as a pseudogene. CDR3 size: 15 residues.

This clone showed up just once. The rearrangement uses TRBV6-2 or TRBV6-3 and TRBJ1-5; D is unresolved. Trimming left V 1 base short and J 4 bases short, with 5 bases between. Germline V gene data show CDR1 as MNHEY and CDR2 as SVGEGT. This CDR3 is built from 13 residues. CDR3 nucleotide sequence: TGTGCCAGCAGTTACTTCGGGAATCAGCCCCAGCATTTT. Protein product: CASSYFGNQPQHF.

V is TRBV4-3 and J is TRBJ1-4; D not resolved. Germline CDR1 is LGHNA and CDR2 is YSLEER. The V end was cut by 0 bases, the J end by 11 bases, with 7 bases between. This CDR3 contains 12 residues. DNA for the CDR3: TGCGCCAGCAGCCAAGATGCGGGGAAACTGTTTTTT. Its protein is CASSQDAGKLFF.

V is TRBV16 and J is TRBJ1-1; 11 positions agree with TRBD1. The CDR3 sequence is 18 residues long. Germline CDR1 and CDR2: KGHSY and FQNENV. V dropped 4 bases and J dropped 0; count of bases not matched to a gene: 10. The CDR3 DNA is TGTGCCAGCAGCCCTCTAAGCGGACAGGGGGCGGTGAACACTGAAGCTTTCTTT. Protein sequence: CASSPLSGQGAVNTEAFF.

The CDR3 nucleotides are TGTGCCAGCAGTCTCCCTCGAGAGGGGGCTAACGAGCAGTACTTC. This gives the protein CASSLPREGANEQYF. J is TRBJ2-7 and V is TRBV6-6; the match to TRBD1 covers 7 bases. The CDR3 sequence is 15 residues long. Looked up from germline, CDR1 is MNHNY and CDR2 is SVGAGI (reference sequence). V was pared by 5 bases and J by 5 bases, with 12 bases of the junction left unmatched.

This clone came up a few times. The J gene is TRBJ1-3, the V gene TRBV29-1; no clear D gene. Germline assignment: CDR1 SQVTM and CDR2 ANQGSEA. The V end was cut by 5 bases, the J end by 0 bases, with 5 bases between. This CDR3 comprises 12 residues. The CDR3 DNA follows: TGCAGCGTTACACGCTCTGGAAACACCATATATTTT. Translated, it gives CSVTRSGNTIYF.

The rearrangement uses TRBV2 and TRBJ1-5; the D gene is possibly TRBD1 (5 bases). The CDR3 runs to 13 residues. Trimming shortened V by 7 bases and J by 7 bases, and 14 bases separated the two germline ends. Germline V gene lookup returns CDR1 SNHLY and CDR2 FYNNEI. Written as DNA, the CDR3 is TGTGCCAGCACCGGTGGGGGGGGGCAGCCCCAGCATTTT. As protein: CASTGGGGQPQHF.

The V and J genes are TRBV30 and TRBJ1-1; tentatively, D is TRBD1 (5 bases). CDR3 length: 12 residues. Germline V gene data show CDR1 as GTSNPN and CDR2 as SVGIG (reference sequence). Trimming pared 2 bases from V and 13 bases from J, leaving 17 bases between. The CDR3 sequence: CAWSLAGKFNFF. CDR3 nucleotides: TGTGCCTGGAGTCTTGCAGGGAAGTTTAATTTCTTT.

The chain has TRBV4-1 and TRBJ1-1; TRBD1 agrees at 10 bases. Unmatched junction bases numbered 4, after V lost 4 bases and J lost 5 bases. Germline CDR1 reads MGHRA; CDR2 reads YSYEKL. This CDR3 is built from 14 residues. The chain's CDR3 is CASSLRTGGTEAFF. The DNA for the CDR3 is TGCGCCAGCAGCCTAAGGACAGGGGGAACTGAAGCTTTCTTT.

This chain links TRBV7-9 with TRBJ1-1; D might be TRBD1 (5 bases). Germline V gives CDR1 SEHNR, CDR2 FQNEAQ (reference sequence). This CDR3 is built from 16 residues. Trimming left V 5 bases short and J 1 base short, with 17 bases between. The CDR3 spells CASSDMGIGANTEAFF. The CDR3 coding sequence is TGTGCCAGCAGCGACATGGGCATAGGGGCGAACACTGAAGCTTTCTTT.